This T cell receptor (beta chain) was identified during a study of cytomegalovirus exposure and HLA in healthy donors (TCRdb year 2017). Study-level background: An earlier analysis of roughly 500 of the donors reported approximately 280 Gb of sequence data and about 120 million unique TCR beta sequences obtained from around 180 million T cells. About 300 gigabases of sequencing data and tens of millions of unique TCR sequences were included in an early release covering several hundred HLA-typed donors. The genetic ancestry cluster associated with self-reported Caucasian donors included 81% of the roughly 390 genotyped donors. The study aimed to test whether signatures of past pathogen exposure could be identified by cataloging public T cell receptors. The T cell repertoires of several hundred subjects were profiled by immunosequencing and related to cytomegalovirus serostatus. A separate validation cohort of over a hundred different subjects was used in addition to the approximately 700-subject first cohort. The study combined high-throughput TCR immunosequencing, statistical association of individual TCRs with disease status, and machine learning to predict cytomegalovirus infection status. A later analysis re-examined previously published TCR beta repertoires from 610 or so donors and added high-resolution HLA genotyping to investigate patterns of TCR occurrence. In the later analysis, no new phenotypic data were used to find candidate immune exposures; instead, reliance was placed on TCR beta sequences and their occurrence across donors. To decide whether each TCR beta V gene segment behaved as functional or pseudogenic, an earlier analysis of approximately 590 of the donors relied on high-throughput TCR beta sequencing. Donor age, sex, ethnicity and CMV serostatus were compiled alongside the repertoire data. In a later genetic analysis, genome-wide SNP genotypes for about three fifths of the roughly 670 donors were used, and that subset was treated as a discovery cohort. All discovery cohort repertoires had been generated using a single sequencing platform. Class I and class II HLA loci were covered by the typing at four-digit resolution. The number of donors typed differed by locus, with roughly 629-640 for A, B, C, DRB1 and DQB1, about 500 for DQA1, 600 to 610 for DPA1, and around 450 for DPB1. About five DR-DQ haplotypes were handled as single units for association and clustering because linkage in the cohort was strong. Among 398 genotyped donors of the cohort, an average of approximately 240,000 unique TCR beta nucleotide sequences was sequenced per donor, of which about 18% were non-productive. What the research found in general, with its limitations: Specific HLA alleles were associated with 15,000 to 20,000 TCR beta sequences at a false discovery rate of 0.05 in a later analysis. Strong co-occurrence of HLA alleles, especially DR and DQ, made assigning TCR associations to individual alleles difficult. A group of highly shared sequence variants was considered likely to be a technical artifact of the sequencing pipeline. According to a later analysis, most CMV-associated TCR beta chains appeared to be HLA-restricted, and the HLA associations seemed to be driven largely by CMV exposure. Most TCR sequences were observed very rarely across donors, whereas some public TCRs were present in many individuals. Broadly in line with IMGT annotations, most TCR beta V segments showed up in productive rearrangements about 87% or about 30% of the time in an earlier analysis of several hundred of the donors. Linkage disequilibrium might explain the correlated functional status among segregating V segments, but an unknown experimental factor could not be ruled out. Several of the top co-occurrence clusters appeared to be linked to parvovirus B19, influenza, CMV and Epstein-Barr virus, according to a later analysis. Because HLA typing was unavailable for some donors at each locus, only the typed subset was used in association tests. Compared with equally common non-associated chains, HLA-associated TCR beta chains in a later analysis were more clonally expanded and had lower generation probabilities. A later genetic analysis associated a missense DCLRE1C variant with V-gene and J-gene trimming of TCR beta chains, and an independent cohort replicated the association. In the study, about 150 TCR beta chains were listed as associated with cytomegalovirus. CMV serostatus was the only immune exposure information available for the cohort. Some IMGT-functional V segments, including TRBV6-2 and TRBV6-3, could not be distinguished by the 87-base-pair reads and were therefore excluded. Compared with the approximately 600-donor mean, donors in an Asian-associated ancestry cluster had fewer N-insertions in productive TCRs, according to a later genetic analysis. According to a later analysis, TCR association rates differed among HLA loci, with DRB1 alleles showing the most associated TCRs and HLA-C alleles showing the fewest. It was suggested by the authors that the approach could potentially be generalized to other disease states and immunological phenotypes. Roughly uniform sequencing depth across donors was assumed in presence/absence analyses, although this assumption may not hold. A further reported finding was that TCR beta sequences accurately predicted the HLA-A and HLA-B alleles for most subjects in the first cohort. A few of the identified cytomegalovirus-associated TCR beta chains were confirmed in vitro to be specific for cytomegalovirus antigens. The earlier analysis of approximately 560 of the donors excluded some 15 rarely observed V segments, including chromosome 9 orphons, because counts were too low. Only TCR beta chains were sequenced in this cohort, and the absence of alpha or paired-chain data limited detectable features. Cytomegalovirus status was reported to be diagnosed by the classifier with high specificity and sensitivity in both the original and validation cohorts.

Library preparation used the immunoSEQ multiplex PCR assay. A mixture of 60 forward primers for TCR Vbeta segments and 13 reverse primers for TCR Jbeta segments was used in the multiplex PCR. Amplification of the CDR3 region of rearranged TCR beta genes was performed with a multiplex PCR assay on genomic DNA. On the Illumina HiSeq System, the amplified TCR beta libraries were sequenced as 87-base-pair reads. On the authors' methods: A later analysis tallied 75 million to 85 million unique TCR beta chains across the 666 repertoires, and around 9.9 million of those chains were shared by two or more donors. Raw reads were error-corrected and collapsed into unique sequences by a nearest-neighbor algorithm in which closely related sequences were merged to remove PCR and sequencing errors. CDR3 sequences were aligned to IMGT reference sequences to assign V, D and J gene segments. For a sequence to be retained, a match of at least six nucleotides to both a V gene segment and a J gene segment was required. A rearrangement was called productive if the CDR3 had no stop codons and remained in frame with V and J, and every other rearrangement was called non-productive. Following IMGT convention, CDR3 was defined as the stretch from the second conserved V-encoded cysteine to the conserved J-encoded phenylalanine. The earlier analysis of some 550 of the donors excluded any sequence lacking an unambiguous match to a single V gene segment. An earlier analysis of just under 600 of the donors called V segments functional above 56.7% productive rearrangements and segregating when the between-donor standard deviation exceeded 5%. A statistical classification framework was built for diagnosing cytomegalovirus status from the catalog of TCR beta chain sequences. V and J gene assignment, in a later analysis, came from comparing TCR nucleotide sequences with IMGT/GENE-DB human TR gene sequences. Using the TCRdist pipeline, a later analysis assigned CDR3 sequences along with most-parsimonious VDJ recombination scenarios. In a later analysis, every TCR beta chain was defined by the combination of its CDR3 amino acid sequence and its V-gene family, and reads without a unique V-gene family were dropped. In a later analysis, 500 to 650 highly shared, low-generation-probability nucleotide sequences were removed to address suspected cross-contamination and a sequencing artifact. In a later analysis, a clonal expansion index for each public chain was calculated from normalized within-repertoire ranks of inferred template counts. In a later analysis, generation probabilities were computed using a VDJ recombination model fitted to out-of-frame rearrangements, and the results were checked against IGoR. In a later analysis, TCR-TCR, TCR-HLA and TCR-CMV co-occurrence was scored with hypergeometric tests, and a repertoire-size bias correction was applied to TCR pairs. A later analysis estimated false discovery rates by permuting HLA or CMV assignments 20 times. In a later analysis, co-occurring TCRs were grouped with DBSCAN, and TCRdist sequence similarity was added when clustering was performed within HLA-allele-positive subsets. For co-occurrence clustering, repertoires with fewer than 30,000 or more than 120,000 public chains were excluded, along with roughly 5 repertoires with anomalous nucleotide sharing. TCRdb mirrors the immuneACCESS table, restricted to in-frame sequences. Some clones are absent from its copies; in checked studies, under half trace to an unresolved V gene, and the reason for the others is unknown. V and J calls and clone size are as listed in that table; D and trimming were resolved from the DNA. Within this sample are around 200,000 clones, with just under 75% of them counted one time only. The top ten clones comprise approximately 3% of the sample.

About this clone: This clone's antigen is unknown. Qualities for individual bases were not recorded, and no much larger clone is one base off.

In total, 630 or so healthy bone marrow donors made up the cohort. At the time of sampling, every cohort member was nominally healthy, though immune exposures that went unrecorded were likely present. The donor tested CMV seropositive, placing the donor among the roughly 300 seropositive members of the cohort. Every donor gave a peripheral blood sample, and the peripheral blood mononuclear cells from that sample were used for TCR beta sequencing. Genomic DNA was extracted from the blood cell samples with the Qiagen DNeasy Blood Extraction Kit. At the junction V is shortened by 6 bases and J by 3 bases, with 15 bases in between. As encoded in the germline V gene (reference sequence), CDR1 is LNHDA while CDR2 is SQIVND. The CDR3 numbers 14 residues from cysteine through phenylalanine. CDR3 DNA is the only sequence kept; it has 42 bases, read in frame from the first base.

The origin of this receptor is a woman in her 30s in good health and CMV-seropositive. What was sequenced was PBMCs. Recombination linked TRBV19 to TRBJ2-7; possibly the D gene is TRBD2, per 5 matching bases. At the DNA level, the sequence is TGTGCCAGTAGAAAAGGACTGGCCGGCTACGAGCAGTACTTC. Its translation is CASRKGLAGYEQYF. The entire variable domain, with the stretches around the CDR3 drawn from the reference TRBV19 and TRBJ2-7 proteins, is DGGITQSPKYLFRKEGQNVTLSCEQNLNHDAMYWYRQDPGQGLRLIYYSQIVNDFQKGDIAEGYSVSREKKESFPLTVTSAQKNPTAFYLCASRKGLAGYEQYFGPGTRLTVT.